The clone carrying this T cell receptor (beta chain) has at least ten counts. The antigen is undetermined. The record originates from a study of T-cell memory formation after mild COVID-19. The wider study: Largely, TCR clusters stayed within a single donor.

Study-level findings and limits: A subset of responding clones appeared in pre-infection memory, suggesting cross-reactive memory joined.

CDR3 length: 15 residues. TCRdb reanalysed the 5' RACE reads using MiXCR and keeps one entry per CDR3 protein. This sample has about 45,000 distinct CDR3 sequences; 8.5% to 10% occur once, and the top ten carry 12%. This TCR derives from an adult woman who had mild COVID-19 (a few samples of this study predate the infection). Cell type and time point are not known. The chain uses TRBV21-1 and TRBJ2-7; TRBD2, as called in the table, went unchecked against the DNA. TRBV21-1 is an annotated pseudogene. The source material was PBMCs or a T cell subset sorted from them (not recorded which). CDR3 amino acids: CASSKRVAGAHEQYF. Written as DNA, the CDR3 is TGTGCCAGCAGCAAGAGGGTAGCGGGAGCTCACGAGCAGTACTTC.